One sample yielded the 5 T cell receptor beta chains listed below, sequenced in a study of T cells after posttransplantation cyclophosphamide. Sequencing used immunoSEQ multiplex PCR; TCRdb keeps in-frame clones, though not all of them. This sample has about 20,000 clones, with under 99% found just once. The naive gate required viable CD3+CD4+ or CD3+CD8+ cells with CCR7+CD45RA+CD45RO-CD95-CD27+CD28+ phenotype. The sample taken for sequencing was naive CD4+ T cells sorted from PBMCs. Receptors were obtained from a middle-aged man in good health, CMV-negative, and a related stem cell transplant donor.

The J gene is TRBJ2-1, the V gene TRBV28, with D perhaps matching TRBD2 (6 bases). The CDR3 extends over 12 amino acids. The germline V and J ends were trimmed by 2 bases and 7 bases, with 6 bases remaining between them. The germline V gene has CDR1 MDHEN and CDR2 SYDVKM. The CDR3 DNA reads as TGTGCCAGCAGTTTAGCGGGGAATGAGCAGTTCTTC. Translating it yields CASSLAGNEQFF.

This sequence joins TRBV18 and TRBJ2-1; tentative D call: TRBD2 (6 bases). The CDR3 has 13 residues. V dropped 1 base and J dropped 8 bases, with 9 bases sitting between them. Germline-derived CDR1 and CDR2 are KGHSH and LQKENI. CDR3 nucleotides: TGTGCCAGCTCACCACGGAGGGATCATGAGCAGTTCTTC. This translates into CASSPRRDHEQFF.

This chain uses TRBV10-3 with TRBJ1-2; D gene ambiguous. The germline V gene has CDR1 ENHRY and CDR2 SYGVKD. Trimming removed 0 bases from V and 4 bases from J, with 12 bases in between. This CDR3 region has 15 residues. CDR3 sequence (DNA): TGTGCCATCAGTGAGTCGATCTCGGAGTCCTATGGCTACACCTTC. This encodes CAISESISESYGYTF.

This clone was recorded only once. The V gene is TRBV19, the J gene TRBJ2-6, with D possibly matching TRBD1 (6 bases). The CDR3 is 16 amino acids. Trimming took 8 bases from V and 3 from J, leaving 17 bases between them. The V gene's germline CDR1 is LNHDA and CDR2 SQIVND (reference sequence). Here the CDR3 DNA reads TGTGCCAGTCGACCACAGGGTTATGGTGGGGCCAACGTCCTGACTTTC. As protein: CASRPQGYGGANVLTF.

The chain joins TRBV21-1 to TRBJ2-7; TRBD2, the D gene given by the table, was not confirmed from the DNA. TRBV21-1 is assigned pseudogene status. This CDR3 has 14 residues. This CDR3 reads CASSTVLSSYEQYF. DNA for the CDR3: TGTGCCAGCAGCACCGTATTATCCTCCTACGAGCAGTACTTC.